Listed below are T cell receptor beta chains from one sample, sequenced in a study of T cell repertoires in cytomegalovirus infection. One entry per CDR3 protein, called by TCRdb with MiXCR from the reads. The sample has some 300,000 distinct CDR3 sequences, 9.6% seen once. The sequencing input was PBMCs. The receptors come from a human donor in good health (CMV status not recorded). Some clones in this sample may be carry-over from other donors' samples. Both conserved end residues are part of each CDR3.

V	length	J	CDR3
TRBV6-5	16	TRBJ2-7	CASVGFIGSRTYEQYF
TRBV7-9	16	TRBJ1-4	CASSRQVGGGNEKLFF
TRBV29-1	11	TRBJ1-2	CSVGGRYGYTF
TRBV20-1	15	TRBJ2-3	CSARTSGRAIDTQYF
TRBV4-1	12	TRBJ1-1	CASSHPTGPLSF
TRBV6-1	18	TRBJ2-3	CASSEIIGTGTSTDTQYF
TRBV29-1	14	TRBJ1-1	CSVEEKGVNTEAFF
TRBV28	15	TRBJ1-1	CASSLRRGRDTEAFF
TRBV5-1	15	TRBJ2-1	CATRRSAGAPDEQFF
TRBV24-1	15	TRBJ2-2	CATSDAGSRTGELFF
TRBV7-6	12	TRBJ2-3	CASSSGPDTQYF
TRBV5-1	13	TRBJ2-7	CASSRTENYEQYF
TRBV7-9	16	TRBJ2-3	CASSPGGGAGTDTQYF
TRBV5-1	12	TRBJ2-1	CASSLGLVEQFF
TRBV28	13	TRBJ1-1	CASSTTGRTEAFF
TRBV5-6	16	TRBJ2-1	CASSPRTRDTYNEQFF
TRBV20-1	16	TRBJ2-2	CSARDAGTANTGELFF
TRBV14	13	TRBJ1-2	CASSQDRGAGYTF
TRBV20-1	11	TRBJ1-1	CSFYISAGAFF
TRBV2	13	TRBJ2-1	CASGGQGLAEQFF
TRBV7-9	15	TRBJ2-1	CASSSPWGSHNEQFF
TRBV6-6	13	TRBJ2-2	CASRTGVTGELFF
TRBV7-9	14	TRBJ1-1	CASSSTAENTEAFF
TRBV2	15	TRBJ2-2	CASSDRGTNTGELFF
TRBV28	17	TRBJ2-4	CASSLTSGQIGKNIQYF
TRBV19	15	TRBJ1-4	CASSPWGPGTEKLFF
TRBV4-1	11	TRBJ2-1	CASSHDNEQFF
TRBV4-2	15	TRBJ1-4	CASSQGQGVGEKLFF
TRBV9	15	TRBJ1-2	CASSVVSGGHYGYTF
TRBV29-1	14	TRBJ1-1	CSVETRRENTEAFF
TRBV5-1	14	TRBJ2-5	CASSLAGQQETQYF
TRBV18	14	TRBJ1-6	CASSRDSHNSPLHF
TRBV28	16	TRBJ1-1	CASRPWGEGTNTEAFF
TRBV28	15	TRBJ1-1	CASSSGQDKNTEAFF
TRBV5-4	15	TRBJ1-1	CASSLGEAPSTEAFF
TRBV10-2	18	TRBJ2-5	CASSGQRTGILRQETQYF
TRBV6-5	14	TRBJ1-1	CASSYNSGGTEAFF
TRBV12-3/TRBV12-4	11	TRBJ1-2	CASSRQYGYTF
TRBV12-3/TRBV12-4	15	TRBJ1-5	CASSFGDSSNQPQHF
TRBV2	14	TRBJ2-2	CASSENPGTGELFF
TRBV7-9	12	TRBJ2-5	CQCLDSQETQYF
TRBV5-6	17	TRBJ2-4	CASSSVGVLGAKNIQYF
TRBV10-3	13	TRBJ1-2	CATTGRENYGYTF
TRBV6-1	13	TRBJ2-5	CASNPIGRETQYF
TRBV15	18	TRBJ2-6	CATSRAVAGLFGANVLTF
TRBV5-4	14	TRBJ1-1	CASSGGQLSGEAFF
TRBV5-1	12	TRBJ2-3	CASSLYPDTQYF
TRBV29-1	14	TRBJ2-5	CSVEDLAGGRTQYF
TRBV20-1	17	TRBJ2-5	CSAEPGLAGSLQETQYF
TRBV19	15	TRBJ1-6	CASSTRTGYNSPLHF